This T cell receptor beta chain was retrieved from a study of regulatory T cells in long-lasting Graves disease. This clonotype was seen at least ten times. The time point denotes: newly diagnosed GD, antithyroid drugs for less than 3 months. Construction of the TCR library relied on RNA isolated from PBMCs. TCR beta libraries were built with iRepertoire HTBI primers and Arm-PCR of CDR3 regions. In TCRdb, the multiplex PCR reads were re-called with MiXCR into one record per CDR3 protein. The sample has about 440,000 distinct CDR3 sequences; about a sixth are singletons. These same records also appear under a second study, on T cells in Graves' hyperthyroidism and ophthalmopathy. As that study records: Each diagnosis drew on symptoms, thyroxine, TRAb, thyroid ultrasound and orbital computed tomography findings. A first-round RT-PCR of the TCR CDR3 used the HTBI primer set. Most expanded thyroid clonotypes above 0.001 also appeared in blood.

The sequenced sample was peripheral blood mononuclear cells (PBMCs), obtained at new diagnosis, from a patient treated with antithyroid drugs. The source of this sequence is a woman aged 18-29 years with Graves disease.

The CDR3 DNA follows: TGTGCCAGCAGGGGGGGACTAGCGTTCGGCAATGAGCAGTTCTTC. Its translation: CASRGGLAFGNEQFF. The chain recombines TRBV12-3 or TRBV12-4 with TRBJ2-1, with 10 bases matching TRBD2. The CDR3 sequence is 15 residues long. The J segment lost 6 bases and the V segment lost 6 bases, leaving 8 bases of the junction unmatched.